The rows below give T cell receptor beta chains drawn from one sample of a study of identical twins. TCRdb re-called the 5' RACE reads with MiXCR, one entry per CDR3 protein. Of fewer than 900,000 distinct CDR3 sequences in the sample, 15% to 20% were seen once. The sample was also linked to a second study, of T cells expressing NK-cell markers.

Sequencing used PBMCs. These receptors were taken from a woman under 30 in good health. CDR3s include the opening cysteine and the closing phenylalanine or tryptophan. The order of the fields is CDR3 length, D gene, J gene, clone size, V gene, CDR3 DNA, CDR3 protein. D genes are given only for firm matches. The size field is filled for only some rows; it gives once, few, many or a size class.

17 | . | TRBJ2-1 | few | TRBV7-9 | TGTGCCAGCAGCTTCTTAACCGGGACCTCCTTCTTCAATGAGCAGTTCTTC | CASSFLTGTSFFNEQFF
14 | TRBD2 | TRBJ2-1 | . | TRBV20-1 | TGCAGTGTACCGGGACTAGCGGCCTACAATGAGCAGTTCTTC | CSVPGLAAYNEQFF
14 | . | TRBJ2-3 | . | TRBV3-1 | TGTGCCAGCAGCAGCCTTATAGGGGCCCGGCGTTTGTATTTT | CASSSLIGARRLYF
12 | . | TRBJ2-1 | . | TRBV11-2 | TGTGCCAGCAGCTTAGATGGCAGGGTTATGTTCTTC | CASSLDGRVMFF
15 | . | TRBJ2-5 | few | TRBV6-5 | TGTGCCAGCAGTTATCTCGCGCGCGGAAGAGAGACCCAGTACTTC | CASSYLARGRETQYF
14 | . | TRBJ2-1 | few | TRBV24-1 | TGTGCCACCAGTGGTTCCGGACAGACGAATGAGCAGTTCTTC | CATSGSGQTNEQFF
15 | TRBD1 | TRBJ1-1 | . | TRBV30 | TGTGCCTCCCACCTTGGGGACAGGGGTTACACTGAAGCTTTCTTT | CASHLGDRGYTEAFF
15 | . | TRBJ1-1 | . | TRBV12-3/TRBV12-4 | TGTGCCAGCAGGGGTTTGGGCACAGAGTACACTGAAGCTTTCTTT | CASRGLGTEYTEAFF
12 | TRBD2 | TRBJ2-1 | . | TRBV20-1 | TGCAGTCTACTAGCGCAGGGTGATGAGCAGTTCTTC | CSLLAQGDEQFF
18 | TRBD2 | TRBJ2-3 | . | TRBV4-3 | TGCGCCAGCAGCCAAGGGCTAGCGGGAGTGGTTAGCACAGATACGCAGTATTTT | CASSQGLAGVVSTDTQYF
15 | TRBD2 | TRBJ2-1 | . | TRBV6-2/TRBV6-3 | TGTGCCAGCAGCGTACTAGCGGGCTTTTTCGATGAGCAGTTCTTC | CASSVLAGFFDEQFF
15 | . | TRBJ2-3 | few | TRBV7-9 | TGTGCCAGCAGCCATGTCCAGGCAACCACAGATACGCAGTATTTT | CASSHVQATTDTQYF
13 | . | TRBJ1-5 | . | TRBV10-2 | TGCGCTTCCCTCCGGGGATTCAATCAGCCCCAGCATTTT | CASLRGFNQPQHF
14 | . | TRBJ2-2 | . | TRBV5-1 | TGCGCCAGCATGAGAGAGGGGAACACCGGGGAGCTGTTTTTT | CASMREGNTGELFF
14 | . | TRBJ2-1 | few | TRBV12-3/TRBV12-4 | TGTGCCAGCCGCCTTCAATTTCGGGCCAATGAGCAGTTCTTC | CASRLQFRANEQFF
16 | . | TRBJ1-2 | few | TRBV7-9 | TGTGCCAGCAGCTTAGTGAAGGGCCATGGATACTATGGCTACACCTTC | CASSLVKGHGYYGYTF
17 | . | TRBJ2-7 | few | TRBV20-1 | TGCAGTGCTTCGGGGGCGCTAGCGGACGATGCCCCTTACAAGCAGTACTTC | CSASGALADDAPYKQYF
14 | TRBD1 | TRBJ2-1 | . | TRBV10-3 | TGTGCCATCGGAACGGCGACAGGGTACAATGAGCAGTTCTTC | CAIGTATGYNEQFF
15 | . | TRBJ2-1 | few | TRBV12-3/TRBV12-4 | TGTGCCAGCATCAAAGGGGGGGGCAAGGGTAATGAGCAGTTCTTC | CASIKGGGKGNEQFF